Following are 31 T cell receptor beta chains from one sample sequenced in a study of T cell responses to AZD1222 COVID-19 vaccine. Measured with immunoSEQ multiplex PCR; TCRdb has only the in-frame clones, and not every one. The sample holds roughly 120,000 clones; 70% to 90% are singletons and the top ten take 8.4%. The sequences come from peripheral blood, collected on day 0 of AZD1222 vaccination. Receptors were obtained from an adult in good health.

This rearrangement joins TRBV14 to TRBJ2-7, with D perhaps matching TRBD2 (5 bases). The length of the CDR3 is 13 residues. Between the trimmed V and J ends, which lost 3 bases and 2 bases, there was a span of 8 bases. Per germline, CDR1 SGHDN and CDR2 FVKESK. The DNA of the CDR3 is TGTGCCAGCAGCCATGGAGGTACCTACGAGCAGTACTTC. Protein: CASSHGGTYEQYF.

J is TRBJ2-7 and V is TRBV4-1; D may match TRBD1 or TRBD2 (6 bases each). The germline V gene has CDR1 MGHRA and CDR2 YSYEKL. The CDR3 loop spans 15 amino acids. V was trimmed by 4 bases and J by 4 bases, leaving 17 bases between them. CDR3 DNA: TGCGCCAGCAGCCCTCGGGGGCAGGAGCGATACGAGCAGTACTTC. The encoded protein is CASSPRGQERYEQYF.

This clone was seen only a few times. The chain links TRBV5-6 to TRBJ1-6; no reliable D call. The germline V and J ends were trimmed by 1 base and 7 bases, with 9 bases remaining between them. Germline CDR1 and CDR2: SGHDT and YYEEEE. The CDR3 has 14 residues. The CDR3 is CASSLLQANSPLHF. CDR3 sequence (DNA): TGTGCCAGCAGCTTGTTACAAGCCAATTCACCCCTCCACTTT.

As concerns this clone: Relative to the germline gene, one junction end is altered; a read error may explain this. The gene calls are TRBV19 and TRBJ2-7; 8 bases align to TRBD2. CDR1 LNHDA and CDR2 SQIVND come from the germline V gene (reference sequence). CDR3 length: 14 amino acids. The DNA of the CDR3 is TGTACCAGTAGAACCGGGACTAGGGTTGGGGAGCAGTACTTC. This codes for CTSRTGTRVGEQYF.

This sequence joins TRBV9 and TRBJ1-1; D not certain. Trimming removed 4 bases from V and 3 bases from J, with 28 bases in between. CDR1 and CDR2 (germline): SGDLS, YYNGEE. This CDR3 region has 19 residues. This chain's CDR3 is CASSRTSKLEARKDTEAFF. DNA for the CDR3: TGTGCCAGCAGCCGCACAAGCAAGTTGGAAGCTCGCAAAGACACTGAAGCTTTCTTT.

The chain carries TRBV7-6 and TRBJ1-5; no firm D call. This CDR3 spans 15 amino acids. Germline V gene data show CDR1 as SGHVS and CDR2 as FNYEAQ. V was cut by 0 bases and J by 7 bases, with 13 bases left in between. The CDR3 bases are TGTGCCAGCAGCTTAGCGCCCGGGGTCAGGCAGCCCCAGCATTTT. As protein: CASSLAPGVRQPQHF.

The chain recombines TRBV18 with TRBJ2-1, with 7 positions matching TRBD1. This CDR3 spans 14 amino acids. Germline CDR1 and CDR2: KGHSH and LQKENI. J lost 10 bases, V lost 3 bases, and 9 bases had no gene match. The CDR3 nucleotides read TGTGCCAGCTCACCTTGGACAGGATTTGCGGAGCAGTTCTTC. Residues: CASSPWTGFAEQFF. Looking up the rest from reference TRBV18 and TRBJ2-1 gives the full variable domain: NAGVMQNPRHLVRRRGQEARLRCSPMKGHSHVYWYRQLPEEGLKFMVYLQKENIIDESGMPKERFSAEFPKEGPSILRIQQVVRGDSAAYFCASSPWTGFAEQFFGPGTRLTVL.

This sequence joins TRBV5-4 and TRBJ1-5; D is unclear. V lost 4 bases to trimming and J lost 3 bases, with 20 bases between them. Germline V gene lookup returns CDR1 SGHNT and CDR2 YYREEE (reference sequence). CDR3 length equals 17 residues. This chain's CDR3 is CASSRRALFNDNQPQHF. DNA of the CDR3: TGTGCCAGCAGCCGGAGGGCATTGTTTAACGACAATCAGCCCCAGCATTTT.

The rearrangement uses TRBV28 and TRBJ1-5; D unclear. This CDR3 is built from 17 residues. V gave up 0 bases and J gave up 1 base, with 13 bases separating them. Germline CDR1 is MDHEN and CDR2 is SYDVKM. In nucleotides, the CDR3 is TGTGCCAGCAGTTTATGGGGCAGCGGCGGGAGCAATCAGCCCCAGCATTTT. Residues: CASSLWGSGGSNQPQHF.

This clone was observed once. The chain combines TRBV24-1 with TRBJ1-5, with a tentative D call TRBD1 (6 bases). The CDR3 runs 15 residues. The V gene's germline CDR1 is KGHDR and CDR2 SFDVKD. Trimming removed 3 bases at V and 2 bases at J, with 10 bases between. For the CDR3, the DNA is TGTGCCACCAGTGATGGCCCAGGGGGCAATCAGCCCCAGCATTTT. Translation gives CATSDGPGGNQPQHF.

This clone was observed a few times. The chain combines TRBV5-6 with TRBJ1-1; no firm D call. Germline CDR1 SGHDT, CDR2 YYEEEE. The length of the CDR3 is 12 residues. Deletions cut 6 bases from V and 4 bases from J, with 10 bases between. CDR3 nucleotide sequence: TGTGCCAGCATCGGGGAGGGCACTGAAGCTTTCTTT. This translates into CASIGEGTEAFF. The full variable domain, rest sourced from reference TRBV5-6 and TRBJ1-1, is DAGVTQSPTHLIKTRGQQVTLRCSPKSGHDTVSWYQQALGQGPQFIFQYYEEEERQRGNFPDRFSGHQFPNYSSELNVNALLLGDSALYLCASIGEGTEAFFGQGTRLTVV.

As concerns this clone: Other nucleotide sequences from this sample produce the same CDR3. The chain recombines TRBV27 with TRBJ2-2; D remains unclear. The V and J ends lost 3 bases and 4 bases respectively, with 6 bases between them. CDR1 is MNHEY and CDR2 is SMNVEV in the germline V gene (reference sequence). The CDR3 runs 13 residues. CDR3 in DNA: TGTGCCAGCAGTTTTTTGGGCACCGGGGAGCTGTTTTTT. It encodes CASSFLGTGELFF.

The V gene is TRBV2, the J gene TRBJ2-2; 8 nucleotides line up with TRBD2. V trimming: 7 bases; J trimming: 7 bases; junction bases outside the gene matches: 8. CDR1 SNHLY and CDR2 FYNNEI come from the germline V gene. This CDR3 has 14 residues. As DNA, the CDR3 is TGTGCCAGCAACCCGGGGGGGGCAGGCGGGGAGCTGTTTTTT. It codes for CASNPGGAGGELFF. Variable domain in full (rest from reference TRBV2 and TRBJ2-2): EPEVTQTPSHQVTQMGQEVILRCVPISNHLYFYWYRQILGQKVEFLVSFYNNEISEKSEIFDDQFSVERPDGSNFTLKIRSTKLEDSAMYFCASNPGGAGGELFFGEGSRLTVL.

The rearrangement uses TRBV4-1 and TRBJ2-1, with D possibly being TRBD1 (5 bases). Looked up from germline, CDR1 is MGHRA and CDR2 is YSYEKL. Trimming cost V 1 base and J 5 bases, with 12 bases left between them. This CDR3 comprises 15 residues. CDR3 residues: CASSQVKQVDNEQFF. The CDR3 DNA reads TGCGCCAGCAGCCAAGTAAAACAGGTGGACAATGAGCAGTTCTTC.

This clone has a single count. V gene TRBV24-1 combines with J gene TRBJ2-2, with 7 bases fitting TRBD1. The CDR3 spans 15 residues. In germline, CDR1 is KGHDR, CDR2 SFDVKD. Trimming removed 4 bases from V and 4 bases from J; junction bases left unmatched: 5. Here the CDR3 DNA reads TGTGCCACCAGTGACTCGGGACAGATCACCGGGGAGCTGTTTTTT. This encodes CATSDSGQITGELFF.

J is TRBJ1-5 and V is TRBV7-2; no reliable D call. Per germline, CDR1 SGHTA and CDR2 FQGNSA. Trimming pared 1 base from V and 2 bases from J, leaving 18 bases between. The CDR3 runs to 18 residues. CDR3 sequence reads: CASSLVAQWAEGNQPQHF. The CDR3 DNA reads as TGTGCCAGCAGCTTAGTGGCCCAATGGGCTGAGGGCAATCAGCCCCAGCATTTT.

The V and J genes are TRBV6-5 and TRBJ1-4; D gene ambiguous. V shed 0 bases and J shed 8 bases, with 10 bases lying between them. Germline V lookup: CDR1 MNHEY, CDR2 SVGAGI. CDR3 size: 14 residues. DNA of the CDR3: TGTGCCAGCAGTTACTCGTTCGTTGGCGAAAAACTGTTTTTT. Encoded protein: CASSYSFVGEKLFF.

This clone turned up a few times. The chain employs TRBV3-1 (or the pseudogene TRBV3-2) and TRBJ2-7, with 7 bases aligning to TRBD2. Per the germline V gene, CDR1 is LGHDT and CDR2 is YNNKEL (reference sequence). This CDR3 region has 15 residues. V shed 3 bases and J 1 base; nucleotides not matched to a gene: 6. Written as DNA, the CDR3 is TGTGCCAGCAGCCAGGGCCTAGCGGCTTCCTACGAGCAGTACTTC. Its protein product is CASSQGLAASYEQYF.

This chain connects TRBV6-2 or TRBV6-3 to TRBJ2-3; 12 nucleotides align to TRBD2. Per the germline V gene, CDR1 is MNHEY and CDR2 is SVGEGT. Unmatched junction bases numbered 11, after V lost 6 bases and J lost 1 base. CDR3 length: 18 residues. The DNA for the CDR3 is TGTGCCAGCAGCGTAAGGACTTGGACTAGCGGGGGCACAGATACGCAGTATTTT. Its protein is CASSVRTWTSGGTDTQYF.

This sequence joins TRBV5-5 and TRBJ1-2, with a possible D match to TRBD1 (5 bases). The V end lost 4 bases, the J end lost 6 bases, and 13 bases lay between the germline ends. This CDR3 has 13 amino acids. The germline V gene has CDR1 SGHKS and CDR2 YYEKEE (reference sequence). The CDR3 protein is CASSTGPRDGYTF. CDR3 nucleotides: TGTGCCAGCAGCACGGGACCGAGGGATGGCTACACCTTC.

CDR3 loop: CASTKLSTQDYGYTF. CDR3 DNA sequence: TGTGCCAGCACTAAACTCTCGACCCAGGACTATGGCTACACCTTC. The chain carries TRBV6-5 and TRBJ1-2, with D uncertain. The germline V and J ends were trimmed by 7 bases and 3 bases, with 18 bases remaining between them. In germline, CDR1 is MNHEY, CDR2 SVGAGI. The CDR3 covers 15 residues.

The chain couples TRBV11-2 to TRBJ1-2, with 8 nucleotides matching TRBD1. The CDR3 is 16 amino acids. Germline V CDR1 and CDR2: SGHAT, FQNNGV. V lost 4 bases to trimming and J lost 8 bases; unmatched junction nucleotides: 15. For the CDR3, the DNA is TGTGCCAGCAGCTCAACCCCTCCCGGGACAGGCATCGGCTACACCTTC. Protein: CASSSTPPGTGIGYTF.

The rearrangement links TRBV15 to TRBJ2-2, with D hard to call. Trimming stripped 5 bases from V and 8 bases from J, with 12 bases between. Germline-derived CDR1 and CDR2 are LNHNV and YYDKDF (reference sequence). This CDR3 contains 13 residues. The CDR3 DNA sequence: TGTGCCACCAGCCAACGAGCCAGGGGGGAGCTGTTTTTT. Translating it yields CATSQRARGELFF. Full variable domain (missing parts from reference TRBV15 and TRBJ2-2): DAMVIQNPRYQVTQFGKPVTLSCSQTLNHNVMYWYQQKSSQAPKLLFHYYDKDFNNEADTPDNFQSRRPNTSFCFLDIRSPGLGDTAMYLCATSQRARGELFFGEGSRLTVL.

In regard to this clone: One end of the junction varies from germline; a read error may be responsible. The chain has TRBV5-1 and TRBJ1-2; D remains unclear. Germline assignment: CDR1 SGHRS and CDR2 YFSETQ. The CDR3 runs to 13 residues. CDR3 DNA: TGCGCCAGCACCTTGGGCGGGATTAGCGGCTACACCTTC. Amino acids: CASTLGGISGYTF.

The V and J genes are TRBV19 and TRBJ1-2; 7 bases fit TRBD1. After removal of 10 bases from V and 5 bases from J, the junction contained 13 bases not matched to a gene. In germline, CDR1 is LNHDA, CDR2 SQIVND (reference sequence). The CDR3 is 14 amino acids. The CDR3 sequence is CATKPGTVTYGYTF. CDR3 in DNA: TGTGCCACAAAGCCCGGGACAGTAACTTATGGCTACACCTTC. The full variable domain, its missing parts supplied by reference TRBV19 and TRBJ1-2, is DGGITQSPKYLFRKEGQNVTLSCEQNLNHDAMYWYRQDPGQGLRLIYYSQIVNDFQKGDIAEGYSVSREKKESFPLTVTSAQKNPTAFYLCATKPGTVTYGYTFGSGTRLTVV.

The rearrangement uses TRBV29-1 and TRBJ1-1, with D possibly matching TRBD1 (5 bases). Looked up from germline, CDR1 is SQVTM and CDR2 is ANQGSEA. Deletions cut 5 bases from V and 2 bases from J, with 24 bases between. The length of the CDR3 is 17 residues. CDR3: CSVHRSTESWGNTEAFF. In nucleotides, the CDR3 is TGCAGCGTTCACCGGTCGACAGAGAGTTGGGGTAACACTGAAGCTTTCTTT.

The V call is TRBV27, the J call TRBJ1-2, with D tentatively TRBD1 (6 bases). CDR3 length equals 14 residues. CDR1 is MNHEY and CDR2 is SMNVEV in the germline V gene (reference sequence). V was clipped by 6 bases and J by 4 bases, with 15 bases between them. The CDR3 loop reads CASRPPGHFYGYTF. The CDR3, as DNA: TGTGCCAGCAGACCACCGGGACACTTCTATGGCTACACCTTC.

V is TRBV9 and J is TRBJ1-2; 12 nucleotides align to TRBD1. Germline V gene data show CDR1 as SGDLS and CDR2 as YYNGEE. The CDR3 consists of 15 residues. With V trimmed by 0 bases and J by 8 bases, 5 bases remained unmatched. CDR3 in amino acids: CASSVVGDRGRGYTF. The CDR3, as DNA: TGTGCCAGCAGCGTAGTAGGGGACAGGGGGCGAGGCTACACCTTC.

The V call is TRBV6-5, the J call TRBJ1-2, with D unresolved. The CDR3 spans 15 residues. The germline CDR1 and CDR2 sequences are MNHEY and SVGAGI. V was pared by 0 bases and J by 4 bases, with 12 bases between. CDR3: CASSYSRNSFYGYTF. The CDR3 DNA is TGTGCCAGCAGTTACTCGAGGAACAGCTTCTATGGCTACACCTTC.

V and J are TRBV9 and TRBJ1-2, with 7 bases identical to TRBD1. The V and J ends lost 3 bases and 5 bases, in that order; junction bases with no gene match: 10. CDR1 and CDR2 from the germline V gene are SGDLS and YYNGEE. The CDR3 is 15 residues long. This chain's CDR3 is CASSGEGGGNYGYTF. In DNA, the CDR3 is TGTGCCAGCAGCGGGGAAGGGGGCGGAAATTATGGCTACACCTTC.

The CDR3 sequence is CASSEVRGHGYTF. CDR3 nucleotides: TGTGCCAGCAGTGAGGTCAGGGGGCATGGCTACACCTTC. The V call is TRBV6-1, the J call TRBJ1-2, with 8 bases aligning to TRBD1. This CDR3 region has 13 residues. The germline CDR1 and CDR2 sequences are MNHNS and SASEGT. Trimming cost V 3 bases and J 6 bases; bases outside gene matches: 3.